The clone carrying this T cell receptor beta chain was found once. Germline loops: CDR1 GTSNPN, CDR2 SVGIG (reference sequence). The length of the CDR3 is 13 residues. V lost 2 bases and J 4 bases, leaving 9 bases between the germline ends. The data derive from a study of cytomegalovirus exposure and HLA in healthy donors. In the PCR, 60 Vbeta and 13 Jbeta primers were used. Produced via immunoSEQ multiplex PCR; TCRdb's table is partial and in-frame only. The sample lists roughly 130,000 clones; around three quarters were seen once. The V and J genes are TRBV30 and TRBJ1-3; D call uncertain. The sample consisted of PBMCs. This TCR derives from a man under 40 in good health and CMV-seronegative. CDR3 bases: TGTGCCTGGAGTTTTCGGAGGGGAAACACCATATATTTT. Protein product: CAWSFRRGNTIYF. Complete variable domain (other parts from reference TRBV30 and TRBJ1-3): SQTIHQWPATLVQPVGSPLSLECTVEGTSNPNLYWYRQAAGRGLQLLFYSVGIGQISSEVPQNLSASRPQDRQFILSSKKLLLSDSGFYLCAWSFRRGNTIYFGEGSWLTVV.